This T cell receptor (beta chain) was captured in a study of T cell responses to AZD1222 COVID-19 vaccine. Worth noting for this clone: Its target is not known.

The V end was cut by 5 bases, the J end by 5 bases, with 15 bases between. The CDR3 has 14 amino acids. Germline CDR1 reads PRHDT; CDR2 reads FYEKMQ (reference sequence). This table comes from immunoSEQ multiplex PCR, and its TCRdb copy is limited to in-frame clones, with some not included. The table records 130,000 or so clones, 80% to 95% of them present only once. Study results and caveats: Clonal diversity was possibly underestimated; the donors were predominantly white British and more often female. The study identified only six AZD1222 recipients as seropositive at baseline. The study reported that nearly half of spike-specific TCRs target unmutated variant regions.

This sequence joins TRBV13 and TRBJ1-2; D might be TRBD1 (6 bases). The specimen was peripheral blood, collected on day 0 of MenACWY control vaccination. The receptor was isolated from an adult in good health. CDR3 in amino acids: CASSLDRIGYGYTF. The CDR3 DNA reads as TGTGCCAGCAGCCTCGACAGGATAGGGTATGGCTACACCTTC.